These 29 T cell receptor beta chains were all obtained from the same sample, sequenced in a study of cytomegalovirus exposure and HLA in healthy donors. This PCR relied on a set of 60 Vbeta primers and 13 Jbeta primers. Measured with immunoSEQ multiplex PCR; TCRdb has only the in-frame clones, and not every one. The data contain roughly 120,000 clones, over 8% of them singletons. Sequencing was carried out using PBMCs. The receptors shown here come from a man aged 30-40 years in good health and CMV-seronegative.

The gene calls are TRBV6-5 and TRBJ1-2; D call uncertain. V lost 2 bases and J lost 0, with 7 bases in between. The CDR3 is 14 residues long. Per the germline V gene, CDR1 is MNHEY and CDR2 is SVGAGI. The CDR3 here is CASSYTGTNYGYTF. The DNA for the CDR3 is TGTGCCAGCAGTTACACGGGTACTAACTATGGCTACACCTTC.

The sample holds a few counts of this clone. The chain is built from TRBV27 and TRBJ1-5, with 7 bases identical to TRBD1. Germline V gene sequence: CDR1 MNHEY, CDR2 SMNVEV (reference sequence). The V segment lost 2 bases and the J segment 0 bases; nucleotides outside the gene matches: 7. The CDR3 sequence is 17 residues long. CDR3 region: CASSLRPTGNSNQPQHF. As DNA, the CDR3 is TGTGCCAGCAGTTTAAGGCCGACAGGGAATAGCAATCAGCCCCAGCATTTT.

The rearrangement uses TRBV5-1 and TRBJ2-7; D is uncertain. This CDR3 spans 16 amino acids. Per the germline V gene, CDR1 is SGHRS and CDR2 is YFSETQ. V lost 0 bases to trimming and J lost 4 bases, with 17 bases between them. CDR3 coding DNA: TGCGCCAGCAGCTTGGGACACCACACAGAACTTTACGAGCAGTACTTC. Translated: CASSLGHHTELYEQYF.

CDR3 sequence: CAWSPDTQGPFSPLHF. Here the CDR3 DNA reads TGTGCCTGGAGTCCTGATACACAGGGACCCTTTTCACCCCTCCACTTT. V and J are TRBV30 and TRBJ1-6; tentatively, D is TRBD1 (6 bases). Trimming pared 2 bases from V and 9 bases from J, leaving 20 bases between. CDR1 and CDR2 (germline): GTSNPN, SVGIG (reference sequence). The CDR3 is made up of 16 amino acids. The whole variable domain, filled in from reference TRBV30 and TRBJ1-6, reads SQTIHQWPATLVQPVGSPLSLECTVEGTSNPNLYWYRQAAGRGLQLLFYSVGIGQISSEVPQNLSASRPQDRQFILSSKKLLLSDSGFYLCAWSPDTQGPFSPLHFGNGTRLTVT.

The chain couples TRBV11-1 to TRBJ2-7; TRBD1 is a possible D gene (6 bases). This CDR3 is built from 13 residues. CDR1 and CDR2 (germline): SGHAT, FQDESV (reference sequence). Trimming removed 5 bases at V and 1 base at J, with 9 bases between. CDR3 protein: CASSQDRSYEQYF. CDR3 coding DNA: TGTGCCAGCAGCCAGGACAGATCCTACGAGCAGTACTTC.

The genes are TRBV19 and TRBJ2-1; 10 bases fit TRBD2. The CDR3 covers 15 residues. J was trimmed by 0 bases and V by 6 bases; bases with no gene match: 2. Germline V lookup: CDR1 LNHDA, CDR2 SQIVND (reference sequence). The CDR3 here is CASSSSGSSYNEQFF. CDR3 nucleotides: TGTGCCAGTAGCTCTAGCGGGAGCTCCTACAATGAGCAGTTCTTC.

V and J are TRBV11-2 and TRBJ2-2, with 13 bases fitting TRBD2. CDR1 SGHAT and CDR2 FQNNGV come from the germline V gene. The CDR3 contains 16 residues. The junction had 7 bases not matched to a gene; V was cut back by 5 bases and J by 7 bases. CDR3 DNA: TGTGCCAGCAGCGTGACTAGCGGGAGGTTTGGCGGGGAGCTGTTTTTT. Its translation: CASSVTSGRFGGELFF. Filled out from reference TRBV11-2 and TRBJ2-2, the complete variable domain reads EAGVAQSPRYKIIEKRQSVAFWCNPISGHATLYWYQQILGQGPKLLIQFQNNGVVDDSQLPKDRFSAERLKGVDSTLKIQPAKLEDSAVYLCASSVTSGRFGGELFFGEGSRLTVL.

The chain is built from TRBV9 and TRBJ2-4, with TRBD1 matching over 8 bases. The CDR3 length is 15 residues. Trimming cost V 4 bases and J 4 bases; bases outside gene matches: 7. The germline gives CDR1 SGDLS, CDR2 YYNGEE. The CDR3 nucleotides are TGTGCCAGCAGCCTAGGCGGACAGGGTAAAAACATTCAGTACTTC. Translating it yields CASSLGGQGKNIQYF.

This clone was counted a few times. CDR3 loop: CASRGGDTAYNEQFF. CDR3 DNA: TGCGCCAGCAGGGGGGGGGACACCGCCTACAATGAGCAGTTCTTC. The chain carries TRBV4-1 and TRBJ2-1, with a weak D call TRBD2 (7 bases). Germline CDR1 is MGHRA and CDR2 is YSYEKL. The CDR3 covers 15 residues. The V gene lost 6 bases and the J gene lost 2 bases, with 14 bases spanning the gap.

The chain combines TRBV4-3 with TRBJ1-5; no clear D gene. The CDR3 consists of 15 residues. Between the trimmed V and J ends, which lost 1 base and 5 bases, there was a span of 12 bases. Germline V lookup: CDR1 LGHNA, CDR2 YSLEER. In DNA, the CDR3 is TGCGCCAGCAGCCAAGCGGACTCGGCTGATCAGCCCCAGCATTTT. Translation: CASSQADSADQPQHF.

This clone turned up a few times. The V call is TRBV5-1, the J call TRBJ2-3; weak D call: TRBD2 (6 bases). Germline loops: CDR1 SGHRS, CDR2 YFSETQ. CDR3 length: 16 amino acids. With 0 bases removed from V and 5 bases from J, the gap between germline ends came to 16 bases. In DNA, the CDR3 is TGCGCCAGCAGCTTGGGCGGGGTTCTGGGAGGAGATACGCAGTATTTT. Protein sequence: CASSLGGVLGGDTQYF.

This clone was seen only a few times. J is TRBJ1-1 and V is TRBV20-1, with unresolved D. CDR1 is DFQATT and CDR2 is SNEGSKA in the germline V gene (reference sequence). V was cut by 6 bases and J by 1 base, with 6 bases left in between. The CDR3 spans 11 residues. The CDR3 sequence: CSAARNTEAFF. The DNA for the CDR3 is TGCAGTGCAGCACGGAACACTGAAGCTTTCTTT.

As concerns this clone: At the DNA level, this CDR3 is encoded by other sequences in the same sample as well. J is TRBJ2-5 and V is TRBV5-1; tentative D call: TRBD2 (5 bases). The V end lost 4 bases, the J end lost 5 bases, and 21 bases lay between the germline ends. CDR3 length: 16 residues. Germline CDR1 reads SGHRS; CDR2 reads YFSETQ. The CDR3 is CASSRGNIAGWETQYF. The CDR3 DNA reads as TGCGCCAGCAGCCGAGGTAACATCGCGGGTTGGGAGACCCAGTACTTC.

The chain combines TRBV4-1 with TRBJ2-7, with D possibly being TRBD1 (8 bases). The CDR3 runs to 15 residues. With 4 bases removed from V and 2 bases from J, the gap between germline ends came to 15 bases. The V gene's germline CDR1 is MGHRA and CDR2 YSYEKL. CDR3 protein: CASSPTGGGAYEQYF. CDR3 nucleotides: TGCGCCAGCAGCCCAACAGGGGGGGGAGCCTACGAGCAGTACTTC.

This clone came up a few times. The V and J genes are TRBV7-2 and TRBJ1-2; D not resolved. Trimming took off 3 bases at V and 11 bases at J, with 22 bases between the two ends. This CDR3 spans 15 amino acids. Germline CDR1 reads SGHTA; CDR2 reads FQGNSA. The CDR3 loop is CASSFGRDSFLGYTF. For the CDR3, the DNA is TGTGCCAGCAGCTTCGGACGGGATTCCTTCTTAGGGTACACCTTC.

This clone was counted only a few times. The CDR3 nucleotides read TGTGCCAGCAGCTTAGGAGGGGACGGGCAGGGGTTAAGCGAAGCTTTCTTT. Translating it yields CASSLGGDGQGLSEAFF. This chain uses TRBV7-9 with TRBJ1-1; D may be TRBD1 (6 bases). The length of the CDR3 is 17 residues. Per the germline V gene, CDR1 is SEHNR and CDR2 is FQNEAQ (reference sequence). Trimming stripped 1 base from V and 8 bases from J, with 23 bases between.

The chain recombines TRBV23-1 with TRBJ2-6; no firm D call. TRBV23-1 is an ORF for which the function is uncertain. The CDR3 length is 17 residues. V dropped 7 bases and J dropped 0 bases, with 16 bases sitting between them. The CDR3 region is CASTSQNYSSGANVLTF. In DNA form, the CDR3 reads TGCGCCAGCACCTCACAGAATTATAGCTCTGGGGCCAACGTCCTGACTTTC.

The chain is built from TRBV28 and TRBJ2-5, with TRBD1 as a possible D gene (5 bases). Per germline, CDR1 MDHEN and CDR2 SYDVKM. This CDR3 contains 16 residues. V dropped 7 bases and J dropped 3 bases, with 21 bases sitting between them. The CDR3, as DNA: TGTGCCAGCACAACTCGTTCCAGGGAAACAGAAGAGACCCAGTACTTC. It is translated as CASTTRSRETEETQYF.

The sample holds a few counts of this clone. The chain uses TRBV5-1 and TRBJ2-6; D might be TRBD2 (6 bases). Per germline, CDR1 SGHRS and CDR2 YFSETQ. Trimming cost V 4 bases and J 2 bases, with 7 bases left between them. This CDR3 contains 14 residues. For the CDR3, the DNA is TGCGCCAGCAGCCGGGGGACTGGGGCCAACGTCCTGACTTTC. Translating it yields CASSRGTGANVLTF. The full variable domain, in which reference TRBV5-1 and TRBJ2-6 provide the parts outside the CDR3, is KAGVTQTPRYLIKTRGQQVTLSCSPISGHRSVSWYQQTPGQGLQFLFEYFSETQRNKGNFPGRFSGRQFSNSRSEMNVSTLELGDSALYLCASSRGTGANVLTFGAGSRLTVL.

The gene calls are TRBV19 and TRBJ1-5; a weak D match, TRBD1 (5 bases). Trimming left V 4 bases short and J 9 bases short, with 10 bases between. Germline CDR1 is LNHDA and CDR2 is SQIVND (reference sequence). The CDR3 is 12 amino acids. The CDR3 bases are TGTGCCAGTAGTACAGGGTCGGGGCCCCAGCATTTT. Encoded protein: CASSTGSGPQHF.

This clone was counted between two and nine times. The chain employs TRBV7-9 and TRBJ1-4; 8 bases are shared with TRBD1. The V gene end was trimmed by 5 bases and the J gene end by 16 bases; junction bases not matched to a gene: 6. Germline V lookup: CDR1 SEHNR, CDR2 FQNEAQ (reference sequence). This CDR3 is 11 amino acids long. The CDR3 nucleotides read TGTGCCAGCAGCCCAGGACAGGGACAGTTTTTT. This codes for CASSPGQGQFF.

CDR3 residues: CASSFRDRGNTGELFF. CDR3 DNA sequence: TGTGCCAGCAGCTTCCGGGACAGGGGCAACACCGGGGAGCTGTTTTTT. This chain joins TRBV7-3 and TRBJ2-2; the match to TRBD1 covers 10 bases. Germline V CDR1 and CDR2: SGHTA, FQGTGA. The CDR3 spans 16 residues. Germline trimming cut 3 bases from V and 2 bases from J; bases unmatched to any gene: 3.

The chain is built from TRBV28 and TRBJ1-1; D is unresolved. Trimming took off 2 bases at V and 10 bases at J, with 11 bases between the two ends. CDR3 length: 12 amino acids. CDR1 is MDHEN, CDR2 SYDVKM, per germline. The CDR3 region has the DNA TGTGCCAGCAGTTTAATGGAGGGTAGAGCTTTCTTT. Encoded protein: CASSLMEGRAFF.

There are a few counts of this clone. The chain has TRBV30 and TRBJ2-3, with D perhaps TRBD2 (6 bases). V dropped 4 bases and J dropped 6 bases, with 11 bases sitting between them. Germline V lookup: CDR1 GTSNPN, CDR2 SVGIG (reference sequence). The CDR3 has 12 amino acids. CDR3 residues: CAWMGGADTQYF. The CDR3 DNA is TGTGCCTGGATGGGCGGGGCGGATACGCAGTATTTT.

This clone was observed a few times. The rearrangement joins TRBV2 to TRBJ1-2; D is unresolved. The germline gives CDR1 SNHLY, CDR2 FYNNEI. This CDR3 region has 13 residues. Deletions cut 2 bases from V and 3 bases from J, with 7 bases between. The CDR3 sequence: CASSESADYGYTF. The CDR3 DNA is TGTGCCAGCAGTGAATCAGCGGACTATGGCTACACCTTC.

This clone has more than one count but fewer than ten. The chain links TRBV6-1 to TRBJ2-7; D perhaps matches TRBD1 (6 bases). Trimming shortened V by 7 bases and J by 5 bases, and 18 bases separated the two germline ends. Germline V gene sequence: CDR1 MNHNS, CDR2 SASEGT. The CDR3 has 14 amino acids. CDR3 nucleotide sequence: TGTGCCAGCAATATGTTTTACAGGGTGGACGAGCAGTACTTC. Translating gives CASNMFYRVDEQYF.

V gene TRBV27 combines with J gene TRBJ1-1; D call uncertain. The CDR3 spans 13 residues. Trimming cost V 6 bases and J 5 bases, with 13 bases left between them. Germline V gene lookup returns CDR1 MNHEY and CDR2 SMNVEV (reference sequence). CDR3 loop: CASRDPRRTEAFF. CDR3 nucleotide sequence: TGTGCCAGCAGGGATCCACGGAGGACTGAAGCTTTCTTT.

The J gene is TRBJ1-1, the V gene TRBV5-4; TRBD1 aligns across 12 bases. Trimming cost V 1 base and J 2 bases; bases outside gene matches: 3. The germline V gene encodes CDR1 SGHNT and CDR2 YYREEE (reference sequence). The CDR3 consists of 16 residues. CDR3 coding DNA: TGTGCCAGCAGCTTGACGGGACAGGGGGCTAACACTGAAGCTTTCTTT. Residues: CASSLTGQGANTEAFF.

The chain uses TRBV27 and TRBJ2-2; perhaps TRBD1 as D (6 bases). Germline CDR1 and CDR2: MNHEY and SMNVEV (reference sequence). V lost 7 bases, J lost 2 bases, and 11 bases lay in between. The CDR3 sequence is 14 residues long. The CDR3 reads CASNRQANTGELFF. The DNA of the CDR3 is TGTGCCAGCAACCGACAGGCAAACACCGGGGAGCTGTTTTTT.